This TCR beta chain was retrieved from a study of CD8+ T cells in alopecia areata. General observations from the study: Compared with normal scalp, lesional scalp had higher clonality and more expanded CD8+ clones.

The length of the CDR3 is 13 residues. With 5 bases removed from V and 1 base from J, the gap between germline ends came to 8 bases. Germline CDR1 SEHNR, CDR2 FQNEAQ (reference sequence). Stated treatment: oral pan-JAK inhibitor, 5-10 mg twice daily. RNA was isolated and reverse transcribed to cDNA, the sequencing template. Profiling relied on immunoSEQ multiplex PCR, and the TCRdb table lists in-frame clones only, not all of them. Seen here are approximately 210,000 clones, around three fifths observed once, and the top ten hold more than 3.5%. Notes on this clone: Its antigen is not identified. At the DNA level, this CDR3 is encoded by other sequences in the same sample as well.

The origin of this receptor is a human donor with alopecia areata. This chain links TRBV7-9 with TRBJ1-1; D possibly corresponds to TRBD1 (6 bases). The specimen comprised CD4+ T cells sorted from blood, sampled at week 4, from a patient treated with tofacitinib. The CDR3 DNA follows: TGTGCCAGCAGCCTACAGGGGAACACTGAAGCTTTCTTT. This sequence encodes CASSLQGNTEAFF.